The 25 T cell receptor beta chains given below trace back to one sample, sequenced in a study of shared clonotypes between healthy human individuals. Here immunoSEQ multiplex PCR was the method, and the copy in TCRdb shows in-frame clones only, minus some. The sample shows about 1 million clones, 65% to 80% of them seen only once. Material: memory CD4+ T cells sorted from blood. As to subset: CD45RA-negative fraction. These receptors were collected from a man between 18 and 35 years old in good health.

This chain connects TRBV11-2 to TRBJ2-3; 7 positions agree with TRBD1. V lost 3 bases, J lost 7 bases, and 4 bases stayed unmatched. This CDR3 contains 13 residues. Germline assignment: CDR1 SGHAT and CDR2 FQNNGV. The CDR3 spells CASSFGTANTQYF. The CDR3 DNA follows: TGTGCCAGCAGCTTCGGGACAGCGAATACGCAGTATTTT.

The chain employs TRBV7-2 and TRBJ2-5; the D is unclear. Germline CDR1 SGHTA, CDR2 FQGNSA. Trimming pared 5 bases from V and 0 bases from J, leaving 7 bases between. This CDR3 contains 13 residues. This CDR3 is CASSRTYQETQYF. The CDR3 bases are TGTGCCAGCAGCCGCACGTACCAAGAGACCCAGTACTTC. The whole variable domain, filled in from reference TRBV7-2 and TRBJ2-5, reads GAGVSQSPSNKVTEKGKDVELRCDPISGHTALYWYRQSLGQGLEFLIYFQGNSAPDKSGLPSDRFSAERTGGSVSTLTIQRTQQEDSAVYLCASSRTYQETQYFGPGTRLLVL.

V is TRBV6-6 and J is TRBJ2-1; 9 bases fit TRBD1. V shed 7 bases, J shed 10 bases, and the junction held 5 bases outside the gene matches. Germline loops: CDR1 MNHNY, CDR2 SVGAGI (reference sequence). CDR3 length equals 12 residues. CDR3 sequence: CASTGTGQEQFF. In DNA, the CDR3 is TGTGCCAGCACCGGGACAGGGCAAGAGCAGTTCTTC.

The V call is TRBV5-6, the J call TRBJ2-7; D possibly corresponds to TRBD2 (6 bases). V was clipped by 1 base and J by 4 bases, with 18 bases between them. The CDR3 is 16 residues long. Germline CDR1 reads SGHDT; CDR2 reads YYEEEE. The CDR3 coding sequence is TGTGCCAGCAGCTTGATCGGGACTCCCTTAACATACGAGCAGTACTTC. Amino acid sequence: CASSLIGTPLTYEQYF.

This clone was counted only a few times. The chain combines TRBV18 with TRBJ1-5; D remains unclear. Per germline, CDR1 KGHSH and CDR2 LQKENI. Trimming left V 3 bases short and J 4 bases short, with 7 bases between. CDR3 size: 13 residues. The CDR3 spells CASSPDHNQPQHF. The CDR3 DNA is TGTGCCAGCTCACCCGATCATAATCAGCCCCAGCATTTT.

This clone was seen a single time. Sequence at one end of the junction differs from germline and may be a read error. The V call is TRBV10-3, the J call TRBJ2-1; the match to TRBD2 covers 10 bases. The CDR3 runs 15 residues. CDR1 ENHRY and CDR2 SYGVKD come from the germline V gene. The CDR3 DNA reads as TGTGCCATCAGTGATGGACTAGCGGCGAATAATGGGCAGTTCTTC. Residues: CAISDGLAANNGQFF.

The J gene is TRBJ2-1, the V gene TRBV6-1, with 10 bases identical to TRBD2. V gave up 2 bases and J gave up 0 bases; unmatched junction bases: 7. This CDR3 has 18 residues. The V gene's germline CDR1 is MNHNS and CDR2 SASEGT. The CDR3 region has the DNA TGTGCCAGCAGTGAAAGTCTAGCGGGGGTCAGCTCCTACAATGAGCAGTTCTTC. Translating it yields CASSESLAGVSSYNEQFF.

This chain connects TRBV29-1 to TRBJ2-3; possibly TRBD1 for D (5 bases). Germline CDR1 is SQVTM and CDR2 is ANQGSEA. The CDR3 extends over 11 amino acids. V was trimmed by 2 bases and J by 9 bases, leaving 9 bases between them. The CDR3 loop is CSVEPDKTQYF. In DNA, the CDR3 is TGCAGCGTTGAACCGGACAAGACGCAGTATTTT.

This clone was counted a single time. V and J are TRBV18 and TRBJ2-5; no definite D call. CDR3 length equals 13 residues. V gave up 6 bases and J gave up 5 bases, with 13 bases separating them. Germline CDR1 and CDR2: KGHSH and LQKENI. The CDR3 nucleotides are TGTGCCAGCTCTGGCATAGCCCAGGAGACCCAGTACTTC. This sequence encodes CASSGIAQETQYF.

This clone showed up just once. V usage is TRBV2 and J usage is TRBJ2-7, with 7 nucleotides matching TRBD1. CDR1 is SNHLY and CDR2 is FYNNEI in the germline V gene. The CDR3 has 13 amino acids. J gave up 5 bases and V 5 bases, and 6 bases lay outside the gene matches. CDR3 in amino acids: CASSQEQGNEQYF. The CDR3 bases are TGTGCCAGCAGTCAAGAACAGGGGAACGAGCAGTACTTC.

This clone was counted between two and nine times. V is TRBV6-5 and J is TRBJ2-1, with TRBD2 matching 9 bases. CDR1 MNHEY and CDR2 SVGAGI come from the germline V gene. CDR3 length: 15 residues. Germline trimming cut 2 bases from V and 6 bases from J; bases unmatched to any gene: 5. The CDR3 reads CASSYGGGAVNEQFF. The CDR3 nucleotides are TGTGCCAGCAGTTACGGCGGGGGGGCCGTCAATGAGCAGTTCTTC.

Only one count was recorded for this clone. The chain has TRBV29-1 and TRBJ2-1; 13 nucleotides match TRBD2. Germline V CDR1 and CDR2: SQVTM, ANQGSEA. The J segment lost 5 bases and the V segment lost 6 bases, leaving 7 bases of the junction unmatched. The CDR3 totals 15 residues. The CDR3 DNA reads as TGCAGCGTCCCGACTAGCGGGAGGACCCACAATGAGCAGTTCTTC. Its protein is CSVPTSGRTHNEQFF.

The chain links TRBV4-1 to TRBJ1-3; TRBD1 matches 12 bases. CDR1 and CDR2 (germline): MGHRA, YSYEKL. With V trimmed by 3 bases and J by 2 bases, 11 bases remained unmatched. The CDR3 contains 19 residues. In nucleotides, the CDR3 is TGCGCCAGCAGCCAGGCCGGGACAGGGGGCGCTTTAGCTGGAAACACCATATATTTT. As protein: CASSQAGTGGALAGNTIYF.

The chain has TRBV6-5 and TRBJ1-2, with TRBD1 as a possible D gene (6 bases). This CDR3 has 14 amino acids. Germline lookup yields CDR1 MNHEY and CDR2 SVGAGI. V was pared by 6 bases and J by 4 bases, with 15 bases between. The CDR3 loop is CASRSTGFFYGYTF. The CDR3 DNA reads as TGTGCCAGCAGATCGACAGGATTCTTCTATGGCTACACCTTC.

The CDR3 region is CASSQDPSGANVLTF. CDR3 nucleotides: TGCGCCAGCAGCCAAGACCCCTCGGGAGCCAACGTCCTGACTTTC. The J gene is TRBJ2-6, the V gene TRBV5-1; TRBD2 is a possible D gene (5 bases). V dropped 4 bases and J dropped 7 bases, with 15 bases sitting between them. CDR3 length: 15 amino acids. CDR1 SGHRS and CDR2 YFSETQ come from the germline V gene.

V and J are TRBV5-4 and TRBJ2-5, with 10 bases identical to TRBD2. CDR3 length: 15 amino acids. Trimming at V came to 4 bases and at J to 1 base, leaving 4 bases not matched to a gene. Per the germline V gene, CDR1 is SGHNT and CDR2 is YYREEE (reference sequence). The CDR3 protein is CASSLSGGPQETQYF. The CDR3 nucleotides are TGTGCCAGCAGCCTTAGCGGGGGGCCCCAAGAGACCCAGTACTTC.

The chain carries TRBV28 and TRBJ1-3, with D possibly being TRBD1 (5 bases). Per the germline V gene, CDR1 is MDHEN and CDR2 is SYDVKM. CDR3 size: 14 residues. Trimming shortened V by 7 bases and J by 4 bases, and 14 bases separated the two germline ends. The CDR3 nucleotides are TGTGCCAGCACTAATAGGGGAAACGGAAACACCATATATTTT. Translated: CASTNRGNGNTIYF.

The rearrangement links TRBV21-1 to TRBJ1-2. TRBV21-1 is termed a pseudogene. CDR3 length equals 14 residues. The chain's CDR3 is CASSKGRSIYGYTF. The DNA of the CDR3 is TGTGCCAGCAGCAAAGGACGGTCCATCTATGGCTACACCTTC.

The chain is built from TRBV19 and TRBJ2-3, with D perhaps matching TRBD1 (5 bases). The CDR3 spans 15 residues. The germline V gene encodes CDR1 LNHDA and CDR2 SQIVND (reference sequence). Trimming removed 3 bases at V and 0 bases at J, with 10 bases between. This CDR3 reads CASSMWGTSTDTQYF. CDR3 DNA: TGTGCCAGTAGTATGTGGGGCACTAGCACAGATACGCAGTATTTT.

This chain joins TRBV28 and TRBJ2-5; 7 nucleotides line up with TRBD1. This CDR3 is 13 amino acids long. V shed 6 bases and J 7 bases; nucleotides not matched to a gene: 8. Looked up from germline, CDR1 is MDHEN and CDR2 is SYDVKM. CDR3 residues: CASSNRGRGTQYF. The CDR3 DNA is TGTGCCAGCAGCAACAGGGGAAGGGGGACCCAGTACTTC. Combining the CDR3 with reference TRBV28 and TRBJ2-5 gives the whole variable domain DVKVTQSSRYLVKRTGEKVFLECVQDMDHENMFWYRQDPGLGLRLIYFSYDVKMKEKGDIPEGYSVSREKKERFSLILESASTNQTSMYLCASSNRGRGTQYFGPGTRLLVL.

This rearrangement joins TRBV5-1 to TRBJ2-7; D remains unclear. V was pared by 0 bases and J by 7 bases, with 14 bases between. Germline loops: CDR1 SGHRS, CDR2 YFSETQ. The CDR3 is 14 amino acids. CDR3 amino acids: CASSLGARHQEQYF. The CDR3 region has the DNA TGCGCCAGCAGCTTGGGAGCCCGCCACCAGGAGCAGTACTTC.

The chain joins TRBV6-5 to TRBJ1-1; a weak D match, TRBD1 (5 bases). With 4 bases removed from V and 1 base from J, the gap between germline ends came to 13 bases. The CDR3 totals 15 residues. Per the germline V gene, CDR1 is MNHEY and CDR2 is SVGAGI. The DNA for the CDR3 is TGTGCCAGCAGTTCCCCGAAAACAGGGAACACTGAAGCTTTCTTT. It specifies CASSSPKTGNTEAFF.

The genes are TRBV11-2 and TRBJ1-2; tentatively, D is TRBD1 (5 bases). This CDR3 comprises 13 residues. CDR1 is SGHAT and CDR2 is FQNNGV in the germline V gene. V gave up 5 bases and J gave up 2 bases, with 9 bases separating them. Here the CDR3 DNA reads TGTGCCAGCAGCCGGGGGGGGAACTATGGCTACACCTTC. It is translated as CASSRGGNYGYTF.

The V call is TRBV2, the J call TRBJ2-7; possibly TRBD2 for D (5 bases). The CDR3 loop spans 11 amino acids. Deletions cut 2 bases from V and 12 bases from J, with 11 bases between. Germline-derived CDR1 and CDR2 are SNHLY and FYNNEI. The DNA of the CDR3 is TGTGCCAGCAGTGAATTGAGGGCTCGGTACTTC. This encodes CASSELRARYF. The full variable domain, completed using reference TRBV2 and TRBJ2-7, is EPEVTQTPSHQVTQMGQEVILRCVPISNHLYFYWYRQILGQKVEFLVSFYNNEISEKSEIFDDQFSVERPDGSNFTLKIRSTKLEDSAMYFCASSELRARYFGPGTRLTVT.

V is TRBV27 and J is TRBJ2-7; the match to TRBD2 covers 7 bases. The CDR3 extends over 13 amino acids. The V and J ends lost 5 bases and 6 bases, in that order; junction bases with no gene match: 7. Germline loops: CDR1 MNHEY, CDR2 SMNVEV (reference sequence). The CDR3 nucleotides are TGTGCCAGCAGTGGGTATTGGGGGGGCGAGCAGTACTTC. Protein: CASSGYWGGEQYF.